Detailed here is one T cell receptor (beta chain). Its target is unknown. The data were taken from a study of identical twins. Overall study findings and caveats: Twin sharing of out-of-frame TCR alpha was underestimated by models in monozygotic pairs.

V gave up 0 bases and J gave up 1 base, with 13 bases separating them. Germline values: CDR1 SGDLS, CDR2 YYNGEE. CDR3 length equals 16 residues. Unique molecular identifiers were present on cDNA, and template switching added a universal primer site. MiXCR, applied by TCRdb to the 5' RACE reads, yields one record per CDR3 protein. Here the sample spans hundreds of thousands of distinct CDR3 sequences, roughly 7.2% being singletons. This sample also belongs to another study, concerning yellow fever vaccine responses in identical twins.

The TCR originated in a woman aged 18-29 years in good health. Sequenced sample: PBMCs. The V gene is TRBV9, the J gene TRBJ1-1; D not resolved. The CDR3 sequence is CASSVESERPNTEAFF. In nucleotides, the CDR3 is TGTGCCAGCAGCGTAGAGTCAGAAAGACCGAACACTGAAGCTTTCTTT.